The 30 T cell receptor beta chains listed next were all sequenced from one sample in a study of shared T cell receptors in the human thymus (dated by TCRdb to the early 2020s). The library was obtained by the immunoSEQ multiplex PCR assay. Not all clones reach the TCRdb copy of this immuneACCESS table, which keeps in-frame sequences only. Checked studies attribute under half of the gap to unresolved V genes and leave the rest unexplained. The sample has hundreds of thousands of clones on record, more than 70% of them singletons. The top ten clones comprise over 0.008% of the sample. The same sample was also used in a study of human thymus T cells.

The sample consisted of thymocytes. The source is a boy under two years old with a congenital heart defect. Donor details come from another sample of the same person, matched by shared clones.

The CDR3 nucleotides are TGTGCCAGCAGCTTAGACCATAGCTCCTACGAGCAGTACTTC. Translating gives CASSLDHSSYEQYF. The genes are TRBV7-8 and TRBJ2-7, with D unclear. CDR3 length: 14 residues. Germline lookup yields CDR1 SGHVS and CDR2 FQNEAQ. V dropped 1 base and J dropped 0 bases, with 7 bases sitting between them.

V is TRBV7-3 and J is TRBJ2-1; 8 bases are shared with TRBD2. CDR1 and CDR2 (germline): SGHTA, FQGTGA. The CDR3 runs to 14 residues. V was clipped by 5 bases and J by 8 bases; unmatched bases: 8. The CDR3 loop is CASSPTGLVYEQFF. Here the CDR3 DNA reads TGTGCCAGCAGCCCGACGGGACTAGTCTATGAGCAGTTCTTC.

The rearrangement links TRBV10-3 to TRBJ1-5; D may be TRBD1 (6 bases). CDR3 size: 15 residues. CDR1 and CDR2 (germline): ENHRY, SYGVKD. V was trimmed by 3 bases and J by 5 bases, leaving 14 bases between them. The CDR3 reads CAISDHTGSDQPQHF. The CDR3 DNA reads TGTGCCATCAGTGACCACACAGGGTCAGATCAGCCCCAGCATTTT.

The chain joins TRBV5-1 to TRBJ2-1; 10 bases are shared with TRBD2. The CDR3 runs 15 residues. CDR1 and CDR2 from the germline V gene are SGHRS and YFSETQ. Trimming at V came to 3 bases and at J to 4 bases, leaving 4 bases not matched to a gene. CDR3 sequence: CASSSSGSGYNEQFF. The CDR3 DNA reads TGCGCCAGCAGCTCTAGCGGGAGTGGGTACAATGAGCAGTTCTTC.

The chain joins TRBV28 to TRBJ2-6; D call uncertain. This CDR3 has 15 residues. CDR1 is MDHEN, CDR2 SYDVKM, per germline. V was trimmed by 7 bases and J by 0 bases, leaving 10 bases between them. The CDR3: CASKGRISGANVLTF. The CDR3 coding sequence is TGTGCCAGCAAAGGCAGGATCTCTGGGGCCAACGTCCTGACTTTC.

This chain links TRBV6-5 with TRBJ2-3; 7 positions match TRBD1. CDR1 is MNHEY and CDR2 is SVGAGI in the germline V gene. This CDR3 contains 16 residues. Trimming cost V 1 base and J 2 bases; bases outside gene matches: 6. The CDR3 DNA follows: TGTGCCAGCAGTTACTATAGGGACAGATACACAGATACGCAGTATTTT. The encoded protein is CASSYYRDRYTDTQYF.

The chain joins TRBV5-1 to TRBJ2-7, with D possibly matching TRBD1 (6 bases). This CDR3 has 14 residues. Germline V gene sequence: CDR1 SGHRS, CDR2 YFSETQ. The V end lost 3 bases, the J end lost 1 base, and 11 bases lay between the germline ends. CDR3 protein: CASSSYGQSYEQYF. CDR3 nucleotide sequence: TGCGCCAGCAGCTCATACGGACAGTCCTACGAGCAGTACTTC.

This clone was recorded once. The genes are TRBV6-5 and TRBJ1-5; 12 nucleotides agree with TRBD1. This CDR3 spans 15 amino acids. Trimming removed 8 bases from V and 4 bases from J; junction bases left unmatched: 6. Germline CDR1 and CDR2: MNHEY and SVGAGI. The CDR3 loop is CASRDRGRPNQPQHF. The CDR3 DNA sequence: TGTGCCAGCCGGGACAGGGGGCGTCCAAATCAGCCCCAGCATTTT.

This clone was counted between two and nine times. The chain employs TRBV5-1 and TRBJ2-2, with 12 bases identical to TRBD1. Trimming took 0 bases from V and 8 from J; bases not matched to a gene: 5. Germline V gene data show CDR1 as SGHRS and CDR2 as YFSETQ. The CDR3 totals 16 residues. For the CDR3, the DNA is TGCGCCAGCAGCTTGGAAGGGACAGGGGGCTCGGGGGAGCTGTTTTTT. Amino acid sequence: CASSLEGTGGSGELFF.

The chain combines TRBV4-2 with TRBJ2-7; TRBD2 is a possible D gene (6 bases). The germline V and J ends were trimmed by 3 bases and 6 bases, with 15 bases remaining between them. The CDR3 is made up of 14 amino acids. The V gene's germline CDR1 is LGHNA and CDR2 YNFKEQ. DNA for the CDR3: TGTGCCAGCAGCCACGGGGGACCTGCTACCGAGCAGTACTTC. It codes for CASSHGGPATEQYF.

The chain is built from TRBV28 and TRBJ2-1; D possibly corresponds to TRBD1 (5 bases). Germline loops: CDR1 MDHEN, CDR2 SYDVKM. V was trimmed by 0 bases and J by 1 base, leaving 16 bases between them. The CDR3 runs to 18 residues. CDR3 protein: CASSLCEAGSMSYNEQFF. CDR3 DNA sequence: TGTGCCAGCAGTTTATGCGAGGCAGGGTCCATGTCCTACAATGAGCAGTTCTTC.

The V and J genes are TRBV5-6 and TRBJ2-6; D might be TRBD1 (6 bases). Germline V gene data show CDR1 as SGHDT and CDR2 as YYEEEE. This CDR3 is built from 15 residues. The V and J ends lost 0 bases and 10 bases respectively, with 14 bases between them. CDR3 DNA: TGTGCCAGCAGCTTGGCCTTTGCAGGGGATAACGTCCTGACTTTC. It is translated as CASSLAFAGDNVLTF.

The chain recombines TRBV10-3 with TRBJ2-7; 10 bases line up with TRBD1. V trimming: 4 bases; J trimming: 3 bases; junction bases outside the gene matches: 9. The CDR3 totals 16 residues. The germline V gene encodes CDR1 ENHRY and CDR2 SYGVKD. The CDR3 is CAISGPGTGDDYEQYF. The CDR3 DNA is TGTGCCATCAGTGGGCCCGGGACAGGGGATGACTACGAGCAGTACTTC.

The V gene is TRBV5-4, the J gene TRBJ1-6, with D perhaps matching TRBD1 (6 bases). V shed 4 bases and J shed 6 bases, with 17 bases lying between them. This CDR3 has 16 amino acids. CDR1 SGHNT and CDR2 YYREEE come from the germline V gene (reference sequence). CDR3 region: CASSRSREGVNSPLHF. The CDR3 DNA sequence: TGTGCCAGCAGCCGCTCTCGTGAGGGGGTTAATTCACCCCTCCACTTT.

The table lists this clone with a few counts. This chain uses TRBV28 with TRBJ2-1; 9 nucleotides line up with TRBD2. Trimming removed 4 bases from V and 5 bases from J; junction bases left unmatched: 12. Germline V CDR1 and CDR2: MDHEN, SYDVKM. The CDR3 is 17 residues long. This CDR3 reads CASSSSLGGGAHNEQFF. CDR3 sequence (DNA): TGTGCCAGCAGTTCCTCTCTCGGCGGGGGGGCCCACAATGAGCAGTTCTTC.

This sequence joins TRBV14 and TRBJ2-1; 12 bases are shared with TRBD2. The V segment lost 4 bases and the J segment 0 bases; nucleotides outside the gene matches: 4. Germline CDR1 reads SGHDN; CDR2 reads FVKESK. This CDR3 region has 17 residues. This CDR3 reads CASSLLTSGSSYNEQFF. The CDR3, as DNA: TGTGCCAGCAGCCTCCTGACTAGCGGGAGCTCCTACAATGAGCAGTTCTTC.

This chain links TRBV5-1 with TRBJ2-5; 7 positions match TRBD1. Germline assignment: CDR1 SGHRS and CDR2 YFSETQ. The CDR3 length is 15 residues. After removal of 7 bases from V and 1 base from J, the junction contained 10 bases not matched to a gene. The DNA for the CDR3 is TGCGCCAGCCACCCCGGGACAGTTTCCCAAGAGACCCAGTACTTC. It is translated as CASHPGTVSQETQYF.

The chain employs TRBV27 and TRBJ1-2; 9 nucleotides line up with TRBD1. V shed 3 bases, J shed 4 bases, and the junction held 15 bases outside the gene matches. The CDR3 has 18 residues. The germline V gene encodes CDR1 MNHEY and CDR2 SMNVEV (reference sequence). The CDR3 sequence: CASSFGGTGSSSVYGYTF. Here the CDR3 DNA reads TGTGCCAGCAGTTTTGGTGGGACAGGGAGCTCTTCCGTCTATGGCTACACCTTC.

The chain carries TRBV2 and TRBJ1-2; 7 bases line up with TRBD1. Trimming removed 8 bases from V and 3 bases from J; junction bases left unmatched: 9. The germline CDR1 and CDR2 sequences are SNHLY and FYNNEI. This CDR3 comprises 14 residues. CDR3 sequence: CASRPQGGDYGYTF. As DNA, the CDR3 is TGTGCCAGCCGTCCCCAAGGGGGCGACTATGGCTACACCTTC.

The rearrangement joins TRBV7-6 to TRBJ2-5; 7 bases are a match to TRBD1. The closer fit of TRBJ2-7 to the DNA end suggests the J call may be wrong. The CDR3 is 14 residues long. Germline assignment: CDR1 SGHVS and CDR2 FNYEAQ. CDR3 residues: CASSLERGPYEQYF. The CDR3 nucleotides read TGTGCCAGCAGCTTGGAGAGGGGGCCCTACGAGCAGTACTTC.

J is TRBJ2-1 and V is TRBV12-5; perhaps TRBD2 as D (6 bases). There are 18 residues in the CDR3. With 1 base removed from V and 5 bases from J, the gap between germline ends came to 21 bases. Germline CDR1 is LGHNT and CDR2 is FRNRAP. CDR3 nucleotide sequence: TGTGCTAGTGGTTTGGCCCACCGGCTTGCGGGGCAGAACAATGAGCAGTTCTTC. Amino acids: CASGLAHRLAGQNNEQFF. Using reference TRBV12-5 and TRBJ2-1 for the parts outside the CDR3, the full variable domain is DARVTQTPRHKVTEMGQEVTMRCQPILGHNTVFWYRQTMMQGLELLAYFRNRAPLDDSGMPKDRFSAEMPDATLATLKIQPSEPRDSAVYFCASGLAHRLAGQNNEQFFGPGTRLTVL.

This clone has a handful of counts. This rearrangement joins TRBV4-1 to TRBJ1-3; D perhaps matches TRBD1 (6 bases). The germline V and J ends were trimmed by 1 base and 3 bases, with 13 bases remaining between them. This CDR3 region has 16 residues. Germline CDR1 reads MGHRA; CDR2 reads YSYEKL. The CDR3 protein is CASSQGGGRNGNTIYF. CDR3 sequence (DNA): TGCGCCAGCAGCCAAGGCGGGGGGCGGAATGGAAACACCATATATTTT.

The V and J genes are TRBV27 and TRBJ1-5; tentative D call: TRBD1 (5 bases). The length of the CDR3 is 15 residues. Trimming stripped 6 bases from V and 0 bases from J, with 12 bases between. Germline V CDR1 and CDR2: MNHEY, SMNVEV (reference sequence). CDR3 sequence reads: CASRPRVYSNQPQHF. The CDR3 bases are TGTGCCAGCAGGCCCAGGGTCTATAGCAATCAGCCCCAGCATTTT.

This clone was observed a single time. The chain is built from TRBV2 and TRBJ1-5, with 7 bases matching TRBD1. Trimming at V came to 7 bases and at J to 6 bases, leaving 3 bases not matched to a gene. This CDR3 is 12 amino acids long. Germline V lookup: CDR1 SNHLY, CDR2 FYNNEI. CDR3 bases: TGTGCCAGCACTCACAGGGGTCAGCCCCAGCATTTT. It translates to CASTHRGQPQHF.

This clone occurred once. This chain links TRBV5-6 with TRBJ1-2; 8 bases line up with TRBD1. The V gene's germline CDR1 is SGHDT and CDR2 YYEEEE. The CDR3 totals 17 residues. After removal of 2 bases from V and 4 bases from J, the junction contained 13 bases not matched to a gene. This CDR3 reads CASSLWDLGQGPYGYTF. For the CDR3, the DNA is TGTGCCAGCAGCTTATGGGATCTCGGACAGGGCCCCTATGGCTACACCTTC.

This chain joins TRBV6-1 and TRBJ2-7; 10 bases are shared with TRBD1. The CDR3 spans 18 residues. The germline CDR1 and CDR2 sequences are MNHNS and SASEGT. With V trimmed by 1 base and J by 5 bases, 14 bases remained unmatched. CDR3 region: CASSEEGPPGQGHHEQYF. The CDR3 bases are TGTGCCAGCAGTGAAGAAGGGCCCCCGGGACAGGGGCACCACGAGCAGTACTTC.

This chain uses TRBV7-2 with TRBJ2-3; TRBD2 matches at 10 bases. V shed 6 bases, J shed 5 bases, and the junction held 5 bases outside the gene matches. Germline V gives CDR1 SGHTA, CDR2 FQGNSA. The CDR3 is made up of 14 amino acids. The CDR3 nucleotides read TGTGCCAGCAGAGCGGGGGGGCAAAGAGATACGCAGTATTTT. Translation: CASRAGGQRDTQYF.

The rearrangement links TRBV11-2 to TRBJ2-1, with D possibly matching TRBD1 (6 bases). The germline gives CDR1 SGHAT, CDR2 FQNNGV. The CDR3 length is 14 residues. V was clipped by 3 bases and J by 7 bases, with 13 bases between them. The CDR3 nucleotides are TGTGCCAGCAGCTTTCTCGAGGGGGAAAATGAGCAGTTCTTC. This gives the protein CASSFLEGENEQFF. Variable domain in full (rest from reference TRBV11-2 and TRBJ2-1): EAGVAQSPRYKIIEKRQSVAFWCNPISGHATLYWYQQILGQGPKLLIQFQNNGVVDDSQLPKDRFSAERLKGVDSTLKIQPAKLEDSAVYLCASSFLEGENEQFFGPGTRLTVL.

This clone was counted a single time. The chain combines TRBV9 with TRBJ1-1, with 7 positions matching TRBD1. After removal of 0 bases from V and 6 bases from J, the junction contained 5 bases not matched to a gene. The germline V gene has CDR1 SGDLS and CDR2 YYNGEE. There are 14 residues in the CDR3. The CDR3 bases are TGTGCCAGCAGCGTAGTAAAGACAGGGCCTGAAGCTTTCTTT. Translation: CASSVVKTGPEAFF.

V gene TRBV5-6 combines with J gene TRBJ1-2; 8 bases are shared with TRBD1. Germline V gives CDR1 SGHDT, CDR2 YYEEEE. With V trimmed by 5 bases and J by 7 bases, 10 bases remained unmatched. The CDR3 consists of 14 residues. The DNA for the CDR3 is TGTGCCAGCAGTCGAGGGTCAGGGGGCCTTGGCTACACCTTC. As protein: CASSRGSGGLGYTF. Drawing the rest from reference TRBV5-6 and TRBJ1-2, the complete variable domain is DAGVTQSPTHLIKTRGQQVTLRCSPKSGHDTVSWYQQALGQGPQFIFQYYEEEERQRGNFPDRFSGHQFPNYSSELNVNALLLGDSALYLCASSRGSGGLGYTFGSGTRLTVV.